The TCR beta chain described here comes from a study of blood T cell repertoires in COVID-19 (dated by TCRdb to the early 2020s). Regarding the complete study: Samples covering the acute and convalescent phases of COVID-19 were provided by collaborators in the United States, Italy and Spain. The material from the prospective study consisted of cDNA or gDNA derived from T cells, B-cell-depleted T cells, or PBMCs. Subjects who had been exposed to COVID-19, were actively infected with it, or had recovered from it provided the deeply sampled blood TCRbeta repertoires that made up the dataset. The repertoires were made available in a free public database intended to serve as a resource for research on the immune response to SARS-CoV-2. The samples were drawn from the first 160 participants of the ongoing ImmuneRACE study and from 1,254 subjects provided by 6 global collaborators. Sample metadata almost always included a de-identified subject ID, COVID-19 status, age in years and sex. Where available, HLA class I and class II types were obtained from metadata supplied by the sample provider rather than from assay-based typing. Overall results and qualifications from the work: The amount of clinical and demographic metadata varied by source and participant and was provided uncurated.

TCRbeta CDR3 regions were amplified from genomic DNA using the immunoSEQ Assay, a bias-controlled multiplex PCR. In the paper's pipeline: Within the assay, amplification of reference gene primers was used to estimate how many nucleated cells each sample contained. To quantify the absolute abundance of each unique TCRbeta CDR3 rearrangement, sequence reads were collapsed and filtered. For each sample, productive Simpson clonality was calculated by taking the square root of Simpson's diversity index across productive rearrangements. TCRdb retrieved this table from immuneACCESS and kept in-frame rearrangements only. Not all clones are present; in checked studies, unresolved V genes account for under half, and no reason is known for the remainder. V and J calls and clone size are as listed in that table; D and trimming were resolved from the DNA. For this sample there are 35,000 to 50,000 clones; roughly 69% appear just once. The top ten hold roughly 6.3% of the sample.

CDR1 MNHEY and CDR2 SVGAGI are derived from the germline V gene. V loses 6 bases at its end and J loses 5 bases; junction bases beyond the gene matches: 6. There are 15 amino acids in the CDR3, from cysteine to phenylalanine inclusive. The retained sequence is limited to the CDR3, 45 bases, with the frame set at the first base. Collaborating institutions collected whole blood in K2EDTA tubes following their own protocols. For TCRbeta analysis, collaborators shipped samples as frozen whole blood, isolated PBMCs, or DNA extracted from either of those sample types. A word on this clone: No antigen is known for it. There are no base qualities to consult, and no much larger clone falls within one base.

Recombination connected TRBV6-5 to TRBJ2-5; TRBD2 fits 13 bases in the junction. The origin of this receptor is a man aged 80 or over with acute or convalescent COVID-19. Sequenced material: peripheral blood. The CDR3 amino acid sequence is: CASRSLAGGLETQYF. Read as DNA, the sequence is TGTGCCAGCAGATCACTAGCGGGGGGGCTGGAGACCCAGTACTTC.